Listed here is a single T cell receptor beta chain. The source of the sample is a study of patients and donors after allogeneic stem cell transplantation. Germline lookup yields CDR1 DFQATT and CDR2 SNEGSKA (reference sequence). With 4 bases removed from V and 1 base from J, the gap between germline ends came to 8 bases. The CDR3 loop spans 13 amino acids. TCRdb fed the RT-PCR reads into MiXCR, producing one record per CDR3 protein. In the table there are about 110,000 distinct CDR3 sequences, 35% to 45% of which are singletons. The rearrangement uses TRBV20-1 and TRBJ1-5, with a possible D match to TRBD1 (6 bases). The sequence was obtained from a human donor who was either an allogeneic HSCT recipient or a stem cell or donor lymphocyte infusion donor (not recorded which). It is not recorded whose cells these are; they may come from a transplant donor. Sequencing was done on a sample of blood, either unsorted or a sorted T cell fraction (not recorded which). Here the CDR3 DNA reads TGCAGTGCTATAGGGGGAAGCAATCAGCCCCAGCATTTT. It yields the protein CSAIGGSNQPQHF.